Sequencing of this TCR beta chain was carried out in a study of blood T cell repertoires in COVID-19. J lost 6 bases, V lost 2 bases, and 10 bases had no gene match. The germline gives CDR1 SGHVS, CDR2 FQNEAQ. This CDR3 is 17 amino acids long. Assay used: immunoSEQ multiplex PCR; TCRdb lists only in-frame clones, some missing. The sample records around 110,000 clones, about four fifths being singletons. There are a few counts of this clone. V gene TRBV7-8 combines with J gene TRBJ2-2; 9 bases align to TRBD2. This TCR came from a human donor in a cohort sampled during active COVID-19. Sequenced material: peripheral blood. The CDR3: CASSLSRVAGVAGELFF. The DNA for the CDR3 is TGTGCCAGCAGCTTAAGTAGGGTAGCGGGAGTGGCCGGGGAGCTGTTTTTT.